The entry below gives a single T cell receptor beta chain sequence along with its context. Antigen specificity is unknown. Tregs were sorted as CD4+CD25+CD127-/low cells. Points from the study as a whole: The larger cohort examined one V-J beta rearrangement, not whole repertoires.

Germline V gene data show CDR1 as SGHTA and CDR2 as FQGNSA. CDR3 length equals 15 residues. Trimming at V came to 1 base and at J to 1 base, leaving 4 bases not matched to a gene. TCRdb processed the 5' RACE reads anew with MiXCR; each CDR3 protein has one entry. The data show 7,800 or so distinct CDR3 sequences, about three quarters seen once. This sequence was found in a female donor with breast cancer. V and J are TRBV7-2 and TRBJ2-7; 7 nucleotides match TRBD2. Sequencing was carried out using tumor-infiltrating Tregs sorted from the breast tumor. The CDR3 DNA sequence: TGTGCCAGCAGCTTAGGCCCTAGCGGATCCTACGAGCAGTACTTC. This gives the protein CASSLGPSGSYEQYF. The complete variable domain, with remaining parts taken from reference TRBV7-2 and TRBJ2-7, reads GAGVSQSPSNKVTEKGKDVELRCDPISGHTALYWYRQSLGQGLEFLIYFQGNSAPDKSGLPSDRFSAERTGGSVSTLTIQRTQQEDSAVYLCASSLGPSGSYEQYFGPGTRLTVT.